This record covers a single TCR beta chain. It lacks a known antigen. This likely comes from a read error, as the CDR3 has no conserved phenylalanine or tryptophan at its end. The limits of the CDR3 on the DNA are not certain, so only TCRdb's listed CDR3 is given. TCR libraries were built from 400 ng RNA with the Immunoverse kit, using molecular barcoded adaptors covering alpha/delta and beta/gamma chains. TCR library preparation was performed with the same RNA that was used for transcriptome sequencing. Sequencing of TCR libraries was carried out on an Illumina HiSeq 4000 with 2 x 150 cycles. The paper's data handling went like this. Using MiXCR, which included quality filtering and error correction, TCR reads were aligned to human V, D, J and C references and then assembled into CDR3 clonotypes. The tcR package in R was used for analysis of clonotype counts and gene usage diversity. Raw mapping reads were checked after the RNA-seq reads had been mapped by STAR aligner version 2.5.3a onto the human GRCh37 genome. IR-seq fastq files were randomly downsampled with Seqtk 1.3 to test the effect of sequencing depth on detected clonotypes. TCRdb itself trimmed the public reads at Q25 with fastp, ran MiXCR and retained productive beta chains. Rows with one shared CDR3 protein collapse into an entry with the most common genes and DNA. TCRdb's processing, not the authors', yielded these V and J calls. In all, the sample holds 100,000 to 150,000 distinct CDR3 sequences, and approximately 13% of those were seen once. Jointly, the top ten make up approximately 10% of the sample.

Taken from the germline V gene, the CDR1 and CDR2 loops are SQVTM and ANQGSEA. With termini counted, the CDR3 has 14 amino acids. This sample was taken from a study of read filtering for tumor transcriptome and immune sequencing (dated by TCRdb to the early 2020s). For the wider study: The cohort had 17 male and 14 female patients with a mean age of around 66 years, ranging from about 45 to 90. Under revised international staging, eight or nine patients fell into R-ISS I, 15 to 20 into R-ISS II and about seven into R-ISS III. After DNase treatment, whole-transcriptome libraries were prepared using the TruSeq RNA Access Library Prep Kit. Per sample, about 4.05 to 10.27 million TCR-region mapped reads were obtained with IR-seq, compared with only about 80 to 1,400 with RNA-seq. Using the same bone marrow samples, the study ran both targeted immune repertoire sequencing and bulk whole-transcriptome sequencing and then compared the TCR repertoires from each method. One main goal was a read-filtering strategy for immune repertoire data, in particular deciding whether clonotypes backed by only one read should be removed.

Every patient had bone marrow sampled at the time of active disease. Isolation of bone marrow mononuclear cells was performed by Ficoll-Hypaque density gradient centrifugation. To remove myeloma plasma cells, the cells were labeled with CD138 magnetic microbeads on a MACS separator, and CD138-negative cells were then collected by negative selection. Flow cytometry on an Attune NxT with CD138 antibodies was used to check the purity of the isolated cells. TRIzol reagent was used to extract total RNA, and a NanoDrop spectrophotometer was used to quantify the extracted RNA. For each patient, paired RNA-seq and IR-seq were run on the CD138-negative bone marrow sample from that patient. Paper-wide results and their limitations: Removing single-read clonotypes increased the correlation between IR-seq and RNA-seq shared clonotype proportions. In IR-seq, 80% to 85% of clonotypes but 3% to 4% of total reads were represented by single-read clonotypes, whereas in RNA-seq, roughly three quarters of clonotypes and around 45% of reads were represented by single-read clonotypes. The sorted CD138-negative fraction was a mixed bone marrow immune population, not purified T cells. IR-seq captured clonotypes at much higher depth and more reliably than RNA-seq, and smaller IR-seq throughput sufficed to identify most shared clonotypes.

The TCR comes from a donor at least 40 years old with multiple myeloma. The rearranged segments are TRBV29-1 and TRBJ2-1; the table's D call of TRBD2 was not tested on the DNA. The material sequenced was a population of CD138-negative cells sorted from bone marrow. Read against the paper, the sample's cell subset or site label means: bone marrow mononuclear cells depleted of CD138+ plasma/myeloma cells by negative magnetic selection. The CDR3 has the sequence CSVERAGTSGLQLY.